The T cell receptor (beta chain) under discussion was sequenced for a study of T cells in Graves' hyperthyroidism and ophthalmopathy. The PBMCs were sourced from fresh peripheral blood (about 10 ml). This clonotype was detected only a few times. TCR beta CDR3 sequences were amplified from RNA transcripts. Initially, a first-round RT-PCR of the TCR CDR3 employed the HTBI primer set. TCRdb re-called the multiplex PCR reads with MiXCR, one entry per CDR3 protein. In the table there are over 400,000 distinct CDR3 sequences, under 25% of which are singletons. This CDR3 has 14 amino acids. J was trimmed by 2 bases and V by 5 bases; bases with no gene match: 6. The germline gives CDR1 SEHNR, CDR2 FQNEAQ (reference sequence).

The gene calls are TRBV7-9 and TRBJ2-7; 7 bases line up with TRBD1. This TCR was sampled from a woman in her sixties or seventies with Graves' ophthalmopathy. Sequencing used blood. The DNA of the CDR3 is TGTGCCAGCAGCCGAGGGACAGTTACCTACGAGCAGTACTTC. This codes for CASSRGTVTYEQYF.